This entry concerns a single T cell receptor beta chain. Assay used: immunoSEQ multiplex PCR; TCRdb lists only in-frame clones, some missing. The sample lists approximately 67,000 clones, 70% to 90% occurring once. This record belongs to a study of T cell responses to AZD1222 COVID-19 vaccine. The V segment lost 5 bases and the J segment 5 bases; nucleotides outside the gene matches: 17. The CDR3 totals 17 residues. Germline V gene sequence: CDR1 SGHDN, CDR2 FVKESK. The sample consisted of peripheral blood, taken 28 days after the second AZD1222 dose. This receptor was identified in an adult who received the AZD1222 COVID-19 vaccine. The V and J genes are TRBV14 and TRBJ1-2, with TRBD1 identical over 7 bases. The CDR3 DNA is TGTGCCAGCAGCTCACGATCTCGACAGGGATCCTCTTATGGCTACACCTTC. This sequence encodes CASSSRSRQGSSYGYTF.